Listed below are T cell receptor beta chains from one sample, sequenced in a study of shared clonotypes between healthy human individuals. TCRdb keeps only in-frame clones here, not all; method: immunoSEQ multiplex PCR. The sample has approximately 1.5 million clones, about 98% seen once. The sequenced sample was naive CD4+ T cells sorted from blood. All receptors derive from a man younger than 45 in good health. The CDR3 runs from the conserved cysteine through the conserved F or W. The order of the fields is CDR3 DNA, CDR3 protein, J gene, clone size, D gene, V gene. D genes are given only for firm matches. Clone size is given for some rows only: seen once, a few or many times, or a class if the clone is expanded.

CDR3 DNA: TGTGCCAGCAGTTTAATGGGAGGAAACACCGGGGAGCTGTTTTTT; CDR3 protein: CASSLMGGNTGELFF; J gene: TRBJ2-2; clone size: NA; D gene: NA; V gene: TRBV27
CDR3 DNA: TGTGCCAGTAGTATTCGTCTAGCGGGAGTTGATACGCAGTATTTT; CDR3 protein: CASSIRLAGVDTQYF; J gene: TRBJ2-3; clone size: NA; D gene: TRBD2; V gene: TRBV19
CDR3 DNA: TGCGCCAGCAGCTCGGAACTAGCCTCCTCCTACGAGCAGTACTTC; CDR3 protein: CASSSELASSYEQYF; J gene: TRBJ2-7; clone size: NA; D gene: NA; V gene: TRBV5-1
CDR3 DNA: TGTGCCAGCAGCTTAGCGGGAGTCAATGAGCAGTTCTTC; CDR3 protein: CASSLAGVNEQFF; J gene: TRBJ2-1; clone size: NA; D gene: NA; V gene: TRBV7-8
CDR3 DNA: TGTGCCAGCAGTGATATCCATTCTGGAAACACCATATATTTT; CDR3 protein: CASSDIHSGNTIYF; J gene: TRBJ1-3; clone size: NA; D gene: NA; V gene: TRBV2
CDR3 DNA: TGTGCCAGCAGCCTACCCCGGGCTCACAATGAGCAGTTCTTC; CDR3 protein: CASSLPRAHNEQFF; J gene: TRBJ2-1; clone size: NA; D gene: NA; V gene: TRBV28
CDR3 DNA: TGTGCCAGCAGCCCGAGGGGAGGTACGGGGGAGCTGTTTTTT; CDR3 protein: CASSPRGGTGELFF; J gene: TRBJ2-2; clone size: NA; D gene: NA; V gene: TRBV9
CDR3 DNA: TGTGCCAGTACCCATCTCGGGACAACCTCCCGGGGGTATGGCTACACCTTC; CDR3 protein: CASTHLGTTSRGYGYTF; J gene: TRBJ1-2; clone size: NA; D gene: NA; V gene: TRBV19
CDR3 DNA: TGCGCCAGCAGCCAGGATATCACAGATACGCAGTATTTT; CDR3 protein: CASSQDITDTQYF; J gene: TRBJ2-3; clone size: NA; D gene: NA; V gene: TRBV4-3
CDR3 DNA: TGCGCCAGCAGCCTCGGACAGACCTCCTACGAGCAGTACTTC; CDR3 protein: CASSLGQTSYEQYF; J gene: TRBJ2-7; clone size: NA; D gene: NA; V gene: TRBV4-1
CDR3 DNA: TGCGCCAGCAGCATAGGGACTAGCAGCTCGAACACCGGGGAGCTGTTTTTT; CDR3 protein: CASSIGTSSSNTGELFF; J gene: TRBJ2-2; clone size: NA; D gene: TRBD2; V gene: TRBV5-1
CDR3 DNA: TGTGCCAGCAGTTCCCGGACAGGCCAAGAGACCCAGTACTTC; CDR3 protein: CASSSRTGQETQYF; J gene: TRBJ2-5; clone size: NA; D gene: TRBD1; V gene: TRBV28
CDR3 DNA: TGTGCCAGTAGTGCAACCGACTACGAGCAGTACTTC; CDR3 protein: CASSATDYEQYF; J gene: TRBJ2-7; clone size: NA; D gene: NA; V gene: TRBV19
CDR3 DNA: TGTGCCAGCAGCTTCGGTCCTAAAGAGACCCAGTACTTC; CDR3 protein: CASSFGPKETQYF; J gene: TRBJ2-5; clone size: NA; D gene: NA; V gene: TRBV7-2
CDR3 DNA: TGCAGTGCTAGCTTCTACAATGAGCAGTTCTTC; CDR3 protein: CSASFYNEQFF; J gene: TRBJ2-1; clone size: NA; D gene: NA; V gene: TRBV20-1
CDR3 DNA: TGTGCCAGCAGCTTAGGTCTGACTACCAGGGAGACCCAGTACTTC; CDR3 protein: CASSLGLTTRETQYF; J gene: TRBJ2-5; clone size: NA; D gene: NA; V gene: TRBV11-3
CDR3 DNA: TGTGCCAGCAGTTCCGGACAGGGTAGCGATACGCAGTATTTT; CDR3 protein: CASSSGQGSDTQYF; J gene: TRBJ2-3; clone size: NA; D gene: TRBD1; V gene: TRBV5-5
CDR3 DNA: TGTGCCAGCACCGAGGACCGACCCCATCAGCCCCAGCATTTT; CDR3 protein: CASTEDRPHQPQHF; J gene: TRBJ1-5; clone size: NA; D gene: NA; V gene: TRBV28
CDR3 DNA: TGTGCCAGCAGCTACGGACAGGCCTACGAGCAGTACTTC; CDR3 protein: CASSYGQAYEQYF; J gene: TRBJ2-7; clone size: NA; D gene: TRBD1; V gene: TRBV7-9
CDR3 DNA: TGCGCCAGCAGCTTGGCGGGGAATGGCCCCTGGGAGCAGTACTTC; CDR3 protein: CASSLAGNGPWEQYF; J gene: TRBJ2-7; clone size: once; D gene: NA; V gene: TRBV5-1
CDR3 DNA: TGCGCCAGCAGCCAAACCTTACGGGGGGTCAAAAACATTCAGTACTTC; CDR3 protein: CASSQTLRGVKNIQYF; J gene: TRBJ2-4; clone size: NA; D gene: TRBD2; V gene: TRBV4-3
CDR3 DNA: TGTGCCAGCTCCGGACTAGCGGGAGTGTTTCAGATTGAGCAGTTCTTC; CDR3 protein: CASSGLAGVFQIEQFF; J gene: TRBJ2-1; clone size: NA; D gene: TRBD2; V gene: TRBV18
CDR3 DNA: TGTGCCAGCAGTAGCCCATCGGGAGCGGGAGGGATTAGTGGGGCCTACAATGAGCAGTTCTTC; CDR3 protein: CASSSPSGAGGISGAYNEQFF; J gene: TRBJ2-1; clone size: NA; D gene: TRBD2; V gene: TRBV27
CDR3 DNA: TGTGCCAGCATCCTGGGGGGGCCCTTGGGAAACACCATATATTTT; CDR3 protein: CASILGGPLGNTIYF; J gene: TRBJ1-3; clone size: NA; D gene: NA; V gene: TRBV7-9
CDR3 DNA: TGTGCCAGCTCACCGGTTACAGGATCAACGTCCTACGAGCAGTACTTC; CDR3 protein: CASSPVTGSTSYEQYF; J gene: TRBJ2-7; clone size: NA; D gene: NA; V gene: TRBV18
CDR3 DNA: TGTGCCAGCAGCGCCCGACACCCGGGACTAGCGGGAGGGAGAAAAGAGACCCAGTACTTC; CDR3 protein: CASSARHPGLAGGRKETQYF; J gene: TRBJ2-5; clone size: NA; D gene: TRBD2; V gene: TRBV7-6
CDR3 DNA: TGTGCCAGCAGTGAAGATAGGGTCAGTAACTATGGCTACACCTTC; CDR3 protein: CASSEDRVSNYGYTF; J gene: TRBJ1-2; clone size: NA; D gene: NA; V gene: TRBV2
CDR3 DNA: TGTGCCAGCAGCTTAGGTACTGAGACCCAGTACTTC; CDR3 protein: CASSLGTETQYF; J gene: TRBJ2-5; clone size: NA; D gene: NA; V gene: TRBV11-2
CDR3 DNA: TGTGCCAGCAGCGTACCGACAGGGGGGAATCAGCCCCAGCATTTT; CDR3 protein: CASSVPTGGNQPQHF; J gene: TRBJ1-5; clone size: NA; D gene: TRBD1; V gene: TRBV6-6
CDR3 DNA: TGCAGCGTTGGGTCCCCAACGGGACAGCCCCAGCATTTT; CDR3 protein: CSVGSPTGQPQHF; J gene: TRBJ1-5; clone size: NA; D gene: NA; V gene: TRBV29-1
CDR3 DNA: TGTGCCAGCAGCTGGACACTTGAGCAGTTCTTC; CDR3 protein: CASSWTLEQFF; J gene: TRBJ2-1; clone size: NA; D gene: NA; V gene: TRBV28
CDR3 DNA: TGTGCCAGCAGCGCCCGCGCTACTAACCAAGAGACCCAGTACTTC; CDR3 protein: CASSARATNQETQYF; J gene: TRBJ2-5; clone size: NA; D gene: NA; V gene: TRBV5-5
CDR3 DNA: TGTGCCAGCAGCGTAGCGGTTTACACAGATACGCAGTATTTT; CDR3 protein: CASSVAVYTDTQYF; J gene: TRBJ2-3; clone size: NA; D gene: NA; V gene: TRBV7-6
CDR3 DNA: TGTGCCAGCAGCCAAAATACCCAGGGACTAGCGGCCAGTAATGAGCAGTTCTTC; CDR3 protein: CASSQNTQGLAASNEQFF; J gene: TRBJ2-1; clone size: NA; D gene: TRBD2; V gene: TRBV4-2
CDR3 DNA: TGCGCCAGCAGCTTGGGAGGGAGGACTCACAATGAGCAGTTCTTC; CDR3 protein: CASSLGGRTHNEQFF; J gene: TRBJ2-1; clone size: NA; D gene: NA; V gene: TRBV5-1
CDR3 DNA: TGTGCCAGCAGCTTACAGGCAATTCCCTACGAGCAGTACTTC; CDR3 protein: CASSLQAIPYEQYF; J gene: TRBJ2-7; clone size: NA; D gene: NA; V gene: TRBV7-8
CDR3 DNA: TGTGCCAGCAGCCTGGACGGAGGAAGAGGGGTCTACAATGAGCAGTTCTTC; CDR3 protein: CASSLDGGRGVYNEQFF; J gene: TRBJ2-1; clone size: NA; D gene: NA; V gene: TRBV5-4
CDR3 DNA: TGTGCCAGCAGTACTGACAGCCAAGAGACCCAGTACTTC; CDR3 protein: CASSTDSQETQYF; J gene: TRBJ2-5; clone size: once; D gene: NA; V gene: TRBV2
CDR3 DNA: TGTGCCAGCTCACCACTCGGAGGGCCTAGCGGCTACGAGCAGTACTTC; CDR3 protein: CASSPLGGPSGYEQYF; J gene: TRBJ2-7; clone size: NA; D gene: TRBD2; V gene: TRBV18
CDR3 DNA: TGTGCCAGCCCCAAAAGTAATGAGCAGTTCTTC; CDR3 protein: CASPKSNEQFF; J gene: TRBJ2-1; clone size: NA; D gene: NA; V gene: TRBV21-1
CDR3 DNA: TGTGCCAGCAGCGCCCGACAGGGGAGCTACAATGAGCAGTTCTTC; CDR3 protein: CASSARQGSYNEQFF; J gene: TRBJ2-1; clone size: NA; D gene: TRBD1; V gene: TRBV9
CDR3 DNA: TGTGCCAGCAGTTCCGGGACAGCTGCCTATGGCTACACCTTC; CDR3 protein: CASSSGTAAYGYTF; J gene: TRBJ1-2; clone size: NA; D gene: TRBD1; V gene: TRBV28
CDR3 DNA: TGTGCCAGCAGCGCCTACAATGAGCAGTTCTTC; CDR3 protein: CASSAYNEQFF; J gene: TRBJ2-1; clone size: NA; D gene: NA; V gene: TRBV14
CDR3 DNA: TGTGCCAGCAGCTTAACGACTATGTCCCATGAGCAGTTCTTC; CDR3 protein: CASSLTTMSHEQFF; J gene: TRBJ2-1; clone size: NA; D gene: NA; V gene: TRBV7-2